This T cell receptor beta chain comes out of a study of Graves' ophthalmopathy and Graves' hyperthyroidism. Amplification targeted the TCR beta CDR3 regions, with RNA transcripts as the source material. The first-round RT-PCR employed HTBI primers together with the Qiagen OneStep RT-PCR kit. A multiplex PCR was then performed as the second round. TCRdb reprocessed the multiplex PCR reads with MiXCR, giving one entry per CDR3 protein. The data contain about 550,000 distinct CDR3 sequences, under 40% of them seen just once; the ten biggest clones take up around 4%. This clonotype showed up many times. The specimen sequenced was peripheral blood or thyroid tissue (not recorded which). The TCR comes from an adult man with Graves' hyperthyroidism.

The CDR3 sequence is CASSERTGSGYTF. For the CDR3, the DNA is TGTGCCAGCAGTGAGAGGACAGGGTCGGGCTACACCTTC. The gene calls are TRBV6-1 and TRBJ1-2; 8 bases line up with TRBD1. CDR1 is MNHNS, CDR2 SASEGT, per germline. The CDR3 runs to 13 residues. Trimming at V came to 3 bases and at J to 8 bases, leaving 5 bases not matched to a gene.